This is a list of T cell receptor beta chains from one sample in a study of regulatory T cells in long-lasting Graves disease. Each CDR3 protein is one row after TCRdb ran MiXCR on the multiplex PCR reads. Counted here are hundreds of thousands of distinct CDR3 sequences, 15% occurring once; the ten biggest clones make up about 7.8%. This same sample was also taken into another study, of T cells in Graves' hyperthyroidism and ophthalmopathy.

The sequencing here drew on peripheral blood mononuclear cells (PBMCs), taken at new diagnosis, from a patient treated with antithyroid drugs. Receptors originate from a woman aged 40 to 49 with Graves disease. Each CDR3 is given with its conserved first and last residue. A D gene is named only where the DNA matches it firmly. Part of the rows lack a size; the others show once, few, many or a class for expanded clones.

D gene: TRBD2
V gene: TRBV29-1
CDR3 length: 20
J gene: TRBJ2-3
clone size: many
CDR3 DNA: TGCAGCGTCCTTTCGATATCGACTAGCGGGGACCAGATTAGCACAGATACGCAGTATTTT
CDR3 protein: CSVLSISTSGDQISTDTQYF

D gene: TRBD2
V gene: TRBV28
CDR3 length: 17
J gene: TRBJ2-3
clone size: many
CDR3 DNA: TGTGCCAGCAGCCCACCTGGACTAGCGGGCAGCACAGATACGCAGTATTTT
CDR3 protein: CASSPPGLAGSTDTQYF

D gene: TRBD2
V gene: TRBV7-2
CDR3 length: 15
J gene: TRBJ2-7
clone size: many
CDR3 DNA: TGTGCCAGCAGCTTAGTTCCAGCGGGAACGTACGAGCAGTACTTC
CDR3 protein: CASSLVPAGTYEQYF

D gene: TRBD1
V gene: TRBV3-1
CDR3 length: 15
J gene: TRBJ2-7
clone size: .
CDR3 DNA: TGTGCCAGCAGCTCCCCGGGACAGGGTCCCTACGAGCAGTACTTC
CDR3 protein: CASSSPGQGPYEQYF

D gene: TRBD1
V gene: TRBV28
CDR3 length: 17
J gene: TRBJ2-7
clone size: many
CDR3 DNA: TGTGCCAGCAGTTTTAGTCCACCCGGGACAGGGGGCTCCGAGCAGTACTTC
CDR3 protein: CASSFSPPGTGGSEQYF

D gene: .
V gene: TRBV30
CDR3 length: 12
J gene: TRBJ2-7
clone size: .
CDR3 DNA: TGTGCCTGGAGTGTGGTTGTCTACGAGCAGTACTTC
CDR3 protein: CAWSVVVYEQYF

D gene: TRBD2
V gene: TRBV7-2
CDR3 length: 13
J gene: TRBJ2-5
clone size: many
CDR3 DNA: TGTGCCAGCAGCTTAATGCGGGAGGAGACCCAGTACTTC
CDR3 protein: CASSLMREETQYF

D gene: TRBD2
V gene: TRBV10-3
CDR3 length: 17
J gene: TRBJ2-3
clone size: many
CDR3 DNA: TGTGCCATCATGCCGGGACTAGCGAGGGCTAGCACAGATACGCAGTATTTT
CDR3 protein: CAIMPGLARASTDTQYF

D gene: TRBD2
V gene: TRBV2
CDR3 length: 16
J gene: TRBJ2-2
clone size: many
CDR3 DNA: TGTGCCAGCAGTCCCACTAGCGGGAGTGTTACCGGGGAGCTGTTTTTT
CDR3 protein: CASSPTSGSVTGELFF

D gene: TRBD2
V gene: TRBV12-3/TRBV12-4
CDR3 length: 14
J gene: TRBJ2-5
clone size: many
CDR3 DNA: TGTGCCAGCAACCCGGGAGGGTACCAAGAGACCCAGTACTTC
CDR3 protein: CASNPGGYQETQYF

D gene: .
V gene: TRBV6-1
CDR3 length: 14
J gene: TRBJ1-5
clone size: few
CDR3 DNA: TGTGCCAGCAGTCCCGTCCCCGTGAGTCAGCCCCAGCATTTT
CDR3 protein: CASSPVPVSQPQHF

D gene: .
V gene: TRBV5-1
CDR3 length: 14
J gene: TRBJ1-5
clone size: few
CDR3 DNA: TGCGCCAGCAGCCCCGGGACTAACGAGCAGCCCCAGCATTTT
CDR3 protein: CASSPGTNEQPQHF

D gene: .
V gene: TRBV7-8
CDR3 length: 17
J gene: TRBJ2-1
clone size: many
CDR3 DNA: TGTGCCAGCAGCTTAGCGGCCAAACCCTCATCCTACAATGAGCAGTTCTTC
CDR3 protein: CASSLAAKPSSYNEQFF

D gene: TRBD2
V gene: TRBV5-4
CDR3 length: 14
J gene: TRBJ2-7
clone size: many
CDR3 DNA: TGTGCCAGCAGCTTTGGCGGGAGGGCCCGCGAGCAGTACTTC
CDR3 protein: CASSFGGRAREQYF

D gene: .
V gene: TRBV2
CDR3 length: 15
J gene: TRBJ2-2
clone size: few
CDR3 DNA: TGTGCCAGCAGTGACAGCACTAGAGGCACCGGGGAGCTGTTTTTT
CDR3 protein: CASSDSTRGTGELFF

D gene: .
V gene: TRBV7-8
CDR3 length: 16
J gene: TRBJ2-7
clone size: many
CDR3 DNA: TGTGCCAGCAGCACCAACCCCGGGGACGGACTCTACGAGCAGTACTTC
CDR3 protein: CASSTNPGDGLYEQYF

D gene: TRBD1
V gene: TRBV19
CDR3 length: 14
J gene: TRBJ2-3
clone size: .
CDR3 DNA: TGCGCCAGTGGGGACAGGGGGACAACAGATACGCAGTATTTT
CDR3 protein: CASGDRGTTDTQYF

D gene: TRBD2
V gene: TRBV20-1
CDR3 length: 14
J gene: TRBJ2-1
clone size: .
CDR3 DNA: TGCAGTGCTCCCCCACTAGCGGGAGTCCATGAGCAGTTCTTC
CDR3 protein: CSAPPLAGVHEQFF

D gene: TRBD1
V gene: TRBV7-9
CDR3 length: 14
J gene: TRBJ2-1
clone size: .
CDR3 DNA: TGTGCCAGCAGCTCTGGACAGGGTGAAGTGGAGCAGTTCTTC
CDR3 protein: CASSSGQGEVEQFF

D gene: .
V gene: TRBV7-2
CDR3 length: 13
J gene: TRBJ2-5
clone size: many
CDR3 DNA: TGTGCCAGCAGCTCCCGGGGCTCGGAGACCCAGTACTTC
CDR3 protein: CASSSRGSETQYF

D gene: .
V gene: TRBV24-1
CDR3 length: 13
J gene: TRBJ1-5
clone size: .
CDR3 DNA: TGTGCCACCAGCGGACAGCTCAATCAGCCCCAGCATTTT
CDR3 protein: CATSGQLNQPQHF

D gene: .
V gene: TRBV28
CDR3 length: 12
J gene: TRBJ2-7
clone size: many
CDR3 DNA: TGTGCCAGCGGGCCTCTAACCTACGAGCAGTACTTC
CDR3 protein: CASGPLTYEQYF

D gene: TRBD2
V gene: TRBV20-1
CDR3 length: 15
J gene: TRBJ2-5
clone size: many
CDR3 DNA: TGCAGTGCTTTCCACGCGGGAGGCCTCCAAGAGACCCAGTACTTC
CDR3 protein: CSAFHAGGLQETQYF

D gene: .
V gene: TRBV2
CDR3 length: 17
J gene: TRBJ1-4
clone size: many
CDR3 DNA: TGTGCCAGCAGCTCCCAAGGGCCGGGGGCCGGCAATGAAAAACTGTTTTTT
CDR3 protein: CASSSQGPGAGNEKLFF

D gene: .
V gene: TRBV5-4
CDR3 length: 15
J gene: TRBJ2-3
clone size: .
CDR3 DNA: TGTGCCAGCAGCTTGGCGGCCGGGGCACAACATACGCAGTATTTT
CDR3 protein: CASSLAAGAQHTQYF

D gene: .
V gene: TRBV29-1
CDR3 length: 12
J gene: TRBJ2-5
clone size: many
CDR3 DNA: TGCAGCACCCCAGGATCTAAAGAGACCCAGTACTTC
CDR3 protein: CSTPGSKETQYF

D gene: TRBD2
V gene: TRBV5-1
CDR3 length: 17
J gene: TRBJ2-1
clone size: many
CDR3 DNA: TGCGCCAGCAGCTTGGTGGCCTCGGGAGGCGGGTACAATGAGCAGTTCTTC
CDR3 protein: CASSLVASGGGYNEQFF

D gene: TRBD2
V gene: TRBV20-1
CDR3 length: 16
J gene: TRBJ2-3
clone size: .
CDR3 DNA: TGCAGTGCTAGAGTCCCCGGGACTAGCATCACAGATACGCAGTATTTT
CDR3 protein: CSARVPGTSITDTQYF

D gene: .
V gene: TRBV20-1
CDR3 length: 18
J gene: TRBJ2-6
clone size: few
CDR3 DNA: TGCAGTGCTAGAGGTGTGAGGACCGACGACTCTGGGGCCAACGTCCTGACTTTC
CDR3 protein: CSARGVRTDDSGANVLTF

D gene: TRBD2
V gene: TRBV9
CDR3 length: 15
J gene: TRBJ2-3
clone size: many
CDR3 DNA: TGTGCCAGCTCCCAGGGCGGCGGGAGGGCAGATACGCAGTATTTT
CDR3 protein: CASSQGGGRADTQYF

D gene: .
V gene: TRBV6-1
CDR3 length: 14
J gene: TRBJ1-2
clone size: .
CDR3 DNA: TGTGCCAGCAGTGATTTACAGGGAGAATATGGCTACACCTTC
CDR3 protein: CASSDLQGEYGYTF

D gene: TRBD1
V gene: TRBV2
CDR3 length: 14
J gene: TRBJ1-2
clone size: many
CDR3 DNA: TGTGCCAGCAGTGCTCTGAGACAGGGGGGTGGCTACACCTTC
CDR3 protein: CASSALRQGGGYTF

D gene: TRBD1
V gene: TRBV2
CDR3 length: 15
J gene: TRBJ1-5
clone size: many
CDR3 DNA: TGTGCCAGCAGACCGGACAGGGGTAACAATCAGCCCCAGCATTTT
CDR3 protein: CASRPDRGNNQPQHF

D gene: TRBD2
V gene: TRBV11-3
CDR3 length: 17
J gene: TRBJ2-1
clone size: many
CDR3 DNA: TGTGCCAGCAGCTTAGTCAGGACTAGCGGTGCGGCGGGTGAGCAGTTCTTC
CDR3 protein: CASSLVRTSGAAGEQFF

D gene: TRBD1
V gene: TRBV5-1
CDR3 length: 15
J gene: TRBJ1-4
clone size: many
CDR3 DNA: TGCGCCAGCAGCTACTACAGGGGTCGGAATGAAAAACTGTTTTTT
CDR3 protein: CASSYYRGRNEKLFF

D gene: .
V gene: TRBV14
CDR3 length: 13
J gene: TRBJ1-1
clone size: many
CDR3 DNA: TGTGCCAGCAGCCAAGGGGGATGGGCCGTAGCTTTCTTT
CDR3 protein: CASSQGGWAVAFF

D gene: TRBD2
V gene: TRBV6-2/TRBV6-3
CDR3 length: 15
J gene: TRBJ2-5
clone size: many
CDR3 DNA: TGTGCCAGCAGTCGGGAGGGCCGTGCATCGGAGACCCAGTACTTC
CDR3 protein: CASSREGRASETQYF

D gene: TRBD2
V gene: TRBV5-1
CDR3 length: 16
J gene: TRBJ2-1
clone size: .
CDR3 DNA: TGCGCCAGCAGCCGCACTCAGACTAGCGGGAGGGATGAGCAGTTCTTC
CDR3 protein: CASSRTQTSGRDEQFF

D gene: .
V gene: TRBV4-1
CDR3 length: 15
J gene: TRBJ2-5
clone size: .
CDR3 DNA: TGCGCCAGCAGCGAAATCCTGACAGCAAGAGAGACCCAGTACTTC
CDR3 protein: CASSEILTARETQYF

D gene: .
V gene: TRBV15
CDR3 length: 16
J gene: TRBJ1-2
clone size: .
CDR3 DNA: TGTGCCACCAGCAGAGACAGGGGACTAGTAAGCTATGGCTACACCTTC
CDR3 protein: CATSRDRGLVSYGYTF

D gene: .
V gene: TRBV11-2
CDR3 length: 13
J gene: TRBJ2-1
clone size: once
CDR3 DNA: TGTGCCAGCAGCTTAGATAAGGCCAATGAGCAGTTCTTC
CDR3 protein: CASSLDKANEQFF

D gene: TRBD2
V gene: TRBV11-2
CDR3 length: 20
J gene: TRBJ2-3
clone size: .
CDR3 DNA: TGTGCCAGCAGCTTTCCGGGACTAGCGGGAGCGGGGCCTAGCACAGATACGCAGTATTTT
CDR3 protein: CASSFPGLAGAGPSTDTQYF

D gene: TRBD2
V gene: TRBV5-4
CDR3 length: 14
J gene: TRBJ2-5
clone size: many
CDR3 DNA: TGTGCCAGCAGCTTAGCCCTAGCGGAAGAGACCCAGTACTTC
CDR3 protein: CASSLALAEETQYF

D gene: TRBD2
V gene: TRBV28
CDR3 length: 16
J gene: TRBJ2-7
clone size: many
CDR3 DNA: TGTGCCAGCAGTTTTCCCCGGACTAGCGTCTCCTACGAGCAGTACTTC
CDR3 protein: CASSFPRTSVSYEQYF

D gene: .
V gene: TRBV11-2
CDR3 length: 14
J gene: TRBJ2-7
clone size: many
CDR3 DNA: TGTGCCAGCAGCTTGGTACAGTGGGGATACGAGCAGTACTTC
CDR3 protein: CASSLVQWGYEQYF

D gene: .
V gene: TRBV10-3
CDR3 length: 13
J gene: TRBJ2-1
clone size: many
CDR3 DNA: TGTGCCATCGCGGACAGATATGGAGATGAGCAGTTCTTC
CDR3 protein: CAIADRYGDEQFF

D gene: TRBD2
V gene: TRBV27
CDR3 length: 15
J gene: TRBJ2-2
clone size: .
CDR3 DNA: TGTGCCAGCAGTTTAGGACTAGCGGGAATCGGGGAGCTGTTTTTT
CDR3 protein: CASSLGLAGIGELFF

D gene: .
V gene: TRBV30
CDR3 length: 12
J gene: TRBJ1-2
clone size: once
CDR3 DNA: TGTGCCTGGAGTCCTGGGAGGAATGGCTACACCTTC
CDR3 protein: CAWSPGRNGYTF

D gene: TRBD2
V gene: TRBV11-2
CDR3 length: 14
J gene: TRBJ2-3
clone size: .
CDR3 DNA: TGTGCCAGCGGGCGACTAGCGGTATCAGATACGCAGTATTTT
CDR3 protein: CASGRLAVSDTQYF

D gene: .
V gene: TRBV5-1
CDR3 length: 15
J gene: TRBJ1-1
clone size: .
CDR3 DNA: TGCGCCAGCAGCTTGGCCGGGGGGGGAAGCACTGAAGCTTTCTTT
CDR3 protein: CASSLAGGGSTEAFF